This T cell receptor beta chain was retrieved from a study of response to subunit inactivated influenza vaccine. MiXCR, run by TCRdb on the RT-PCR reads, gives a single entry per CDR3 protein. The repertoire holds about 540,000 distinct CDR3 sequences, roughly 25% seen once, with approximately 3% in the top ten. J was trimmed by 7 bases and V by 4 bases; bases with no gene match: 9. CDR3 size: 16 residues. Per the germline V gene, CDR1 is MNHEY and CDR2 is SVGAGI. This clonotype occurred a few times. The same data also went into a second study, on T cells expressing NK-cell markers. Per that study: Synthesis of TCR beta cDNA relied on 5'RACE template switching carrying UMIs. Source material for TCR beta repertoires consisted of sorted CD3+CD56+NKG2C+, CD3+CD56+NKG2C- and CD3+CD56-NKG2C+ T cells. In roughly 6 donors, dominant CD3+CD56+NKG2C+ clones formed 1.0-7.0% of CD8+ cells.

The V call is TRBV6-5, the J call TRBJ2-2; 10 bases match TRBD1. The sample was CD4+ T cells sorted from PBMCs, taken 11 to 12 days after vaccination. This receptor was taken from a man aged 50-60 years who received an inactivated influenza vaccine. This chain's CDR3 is CASSSPGQGTFGELFF. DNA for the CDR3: TGTGCCAGCAGTTCCCCGGGACAGGGGACCTTCGGGGAGCTGTTTTTT.